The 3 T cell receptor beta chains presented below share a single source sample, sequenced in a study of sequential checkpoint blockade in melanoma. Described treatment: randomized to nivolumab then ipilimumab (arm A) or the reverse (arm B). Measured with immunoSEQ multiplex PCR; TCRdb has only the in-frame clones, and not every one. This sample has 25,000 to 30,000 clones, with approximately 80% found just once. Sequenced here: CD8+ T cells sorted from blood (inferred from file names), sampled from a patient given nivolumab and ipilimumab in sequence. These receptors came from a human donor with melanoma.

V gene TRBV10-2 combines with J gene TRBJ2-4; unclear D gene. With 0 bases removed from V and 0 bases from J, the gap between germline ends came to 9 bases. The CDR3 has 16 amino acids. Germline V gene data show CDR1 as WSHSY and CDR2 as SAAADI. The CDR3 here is CASSESSDIAKNIQYF. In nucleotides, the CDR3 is TGCGCCAGCAGTGAGTCTTCAGACATAGCCAAAAACATTCAGTACTTC.

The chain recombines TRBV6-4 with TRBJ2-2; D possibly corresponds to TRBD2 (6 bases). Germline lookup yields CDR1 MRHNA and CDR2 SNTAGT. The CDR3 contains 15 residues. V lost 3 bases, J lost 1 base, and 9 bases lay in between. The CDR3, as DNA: TGTGCCAGCAGTGAGGCTAGCGAGAACACCGGGGAGCTGTTTTTT. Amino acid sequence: CASSEASENTGELFF.

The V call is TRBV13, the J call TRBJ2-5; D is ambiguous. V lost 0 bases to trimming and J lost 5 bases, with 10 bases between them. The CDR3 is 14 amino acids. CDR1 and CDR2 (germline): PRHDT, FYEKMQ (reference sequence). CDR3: CASSLGLPRETQYF. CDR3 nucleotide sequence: TGTGCCAGCAGCTTAGGCCTTCCCCGGGAGACCCAGTACTTC.